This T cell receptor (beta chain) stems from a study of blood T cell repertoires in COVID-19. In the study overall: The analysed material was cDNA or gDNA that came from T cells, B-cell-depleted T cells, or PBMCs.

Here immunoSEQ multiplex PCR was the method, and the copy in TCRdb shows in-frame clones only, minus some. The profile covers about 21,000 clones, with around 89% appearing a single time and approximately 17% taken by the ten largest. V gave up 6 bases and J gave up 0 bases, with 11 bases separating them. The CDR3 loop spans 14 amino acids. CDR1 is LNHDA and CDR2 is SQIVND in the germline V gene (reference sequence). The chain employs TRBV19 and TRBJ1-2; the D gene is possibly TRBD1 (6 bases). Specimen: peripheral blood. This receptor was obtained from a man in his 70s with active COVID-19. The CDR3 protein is CASRNRAANYGYTF. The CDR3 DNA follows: TGTGCCAGTAGGAACAGGGCCGCTAACTATGGCTACACCTTC.